Shown below are 30 T cell receptor delta chains from a single sample sequenced in a study of γδ T cells in repeated Plasmodium falciparum infection. Gammadelta T cells were flow-sorted from PBMC into Vgamma9/Vdelta2+ and Vdelta2-negative populations for bulk analysis. TCRdb reanalysed the multiplex PCR reads with CATT. Among 75,000 to 95,000 delta-chain clones, 0.9% to 1% were seen once, and the ten largest hold approximately 9.6%. The specimen sequenced was gamma-delta T cells from blood. The receptor source for this set is a pool of human donors (malaria-infected and uninfected, not separated).

This clone was seen a handful of times. The protein in TCRdb stems from a much larger clone and differs at residue 8 from this DNA's translation, likely a read error; here the protein is translated from the DNA. The V and J genes are TRAV14/DV4 and TRDJ1, with D uncertain. The J gene, left out of TCRdb, was set here by checking the DNA against germline. V dropped 10 bases and J dropped 4 bases, with 16 bases sitting between them. The CDR3 runs 13 residues. CDR1 and CDR2 (germline): TSDPSYG, QGSYDQQN (reference sequence). The CDR3 protein is CATLIRVVDKLIF. The CDR3 region has the DNA TGTGCAACCCTTATCCGGGTAGTCGATAAACTCATCTTT.

This clone was seen many times. The amino acid sequence in TCRdb belongs to a much larger clone and departs from this DNA's translation at residue 17, likely a sequencing read error; the sequence shown is translated from the DNA. In the same sample, other DNA sequences code for this CDR3. With the J gene uncalled, the V gene is TRDV2; the D call in the table, TRDD3, was not verified against the DNA. Germline loops: CDR1 GEAIGNYY, CDR2 EKD. This CDR3 spans 18 amino acids. CDR3 in DNA: TGTGCCTGTGACCCATTACTGGGGGATACCCCGTACACCGATAAACTCACCTTT. This gives the protein CACDPLLGDTPYTDKLTF.

Concerning this clone itself: This DNA translates differently at residue 10 from the TCRdb protein, which is that of a much larger clone; a read error is likely, and the protein shown is the DNA's own translation. The rearrangement joins TRDV2 to TRDJ1, with TRDD3 identical over 7 bases. The ends lost 0 bases at V and 3 bases at J; junction bases unmatched: 15. CDR1 is GEAIGNYY, CDR2 EKD, per germline. The CDR3 is 18 amino acids. CDR3 nucleotides: TGTGCCTGTGACACCGTCGGTACTGGGGAATCCCTCCCCGATAAACTCATCTTT. This gives the protein CACDTVGTGESLPDKLIF.

On this clone: TCRdb's protein, taken from a much larger clone, differs from this DNA's translation at residue 15, likely owing to a read error; the protein displayed comes from the DNA. The chain has TRDV1 and TRDJ2; TRDD3 matches at 9 bases. Because TCRdb records no J gene, it was assigned here through a match of the DNA to germline. The CDR3 sequence is 26 residues long. The V gene end was trimmed by 5 bases and the J gene end by 0 bases; junction bases not matched to a gene: 34. From germline, CDR1 is TSWWSYY and CDR2 QGS. The CDR3 sequence: CALGNPDSDHRWGICDIKALTAQLFF. The CDR3 DNA reads TGTGCTCTTGGGAACCCCGACTCGGATCATCGATGGGGGATATGCGATATAAAAGCTTTGACAGCACAACTCTTCTTT.

This clone was picked up a small number of times. This DNA translates differently at residue 8 from the TCRdb protein, which is that of a much larger clone; a read error is likely, and the protein shown is the DNA's own translation. The CDR3 reads CACNPLGVGYTDKLIF. The CDR3 nucleotides read TGTGCCTGTAACCCTCTGGGGGTCGGGTACACCGATAAACTCATCTTT. The V call is TRDV2, the J call TRDJ1; 7 nucleotides match TRDD3. No J gene is reported in TCRdb; it was inferred here by comparing the DNA with germline. Per the germline V gene, CDR1 is GEAIGNYY and CDR2 is EKD. V dropped 6 bases and J dropped 0; count of bases not matched to a gene: 12. The CDR3 is 16 residues long.

This clone was counted between two and nine times. This is likely an artifact of a read error, given a far larger clone one base away. Other DNA sequences in this specimen translate into the identical CDR3. The chain has TRDV1 and TRDJ1, with D possibly being TRDD3 (5 bases). Germline CDR1 TSWWSYY, CDR2 QGS. The CDR3 has 20 amino acids. The CDR3 is CALGDHYKSIRPRYTDKLIF. CDR3 nucleotides: TGTGCCCTTGGGGACCATTACAAAAGCATACGCCCCCGGTACACCGATAAACTCATCTTT.

This clone has more than one count but fewer than ten. The likely explanation is a read error, given a far larger clone one base away. This same CDR3 is encoded by further DNA sequences in the sample. The rearrangement links TRDV2 to TRDJ1; 12 bases are a match to TRDD3. This CDR3 comprises 16 residues. CDR1 is GEAIGNYY, CDR2 EKD, per germline. Losses at the gene ends were 3 bases for V and 2 bases for J; bases not matched to a gene: 6. The chain's CDR3 is CACDLLGDTGTDKLIF. CDR3 DNA: TGTGCCTGTGACTTACTGGGGGATACAGGTACCGATAAACTCATCTTT.

On this clone itself: This sequence is one base from a far larger clone and is likely a read error. This same CDR3 is encoded by further DNA sequences in the sample. The CDR3 DNA follows: TGTGCCTGTGACACCCTACTTCCTACGGACGGAGACACCGATAAGCTCATCTTT. Amino acid sequence: CACDTLLPTDGDTDKLIF. V gene TRDV2 was called; the J gene was not; TRDD3, the table's D call, lacks a check against the DNA. The CDR3 is made up of 18 amino acids. In germline, CDR1 is GEAIGNYY, CDR2 EKD.

As concerns this clone: TCRdb has a much larger clone's protein, which differs at residue 11 from the translation of this DNA, likely because of a read error; what is shown is the protein translated from the DNA. V is TRDV1 and J is TRDJ1, with TRDD3 matching 8 bases. No J gene is reported in TCRdb; it was inferred here by comparing the DNA with germline. CDR1 and CDR2 from the germline V gene are TSWWSYY and QGS. With V trimmed by 1 base and J by 7 bases, 29 bases remained unmatched. The CDR3 is 22 amino acids. CDR3 region: CALGEPPPGPPPSWGTGGKLIF. In DNA form, the CDR3 reads TGTGCTCTTGGGGAACCACCCCCCGGCCCGCCCCCAAGCTGGGGGACAGGTGGTAAACTCATCTTT.

This clone has more than one count but fewer than ten. With a far larger clone one base away, a read error is the likely cause. The DNA is omitted, as the CDR3 cannot be located on it reliably, and the CDR3 follows TCRdb's listing. V is TRDV1 and J is TRDJ1; whether TRDD3, the table's D call, matches the DNA was not checked. Germline CDR1 TSWWSYY, CDR2 QGS. The CDR3 contains 19 residues when both ends are counted. CDR3: CALGEPTADWGIGTDKLIF.

This clone has only a few counts. This DNA's translation and the protein TCRdb lists, from a much larger clone, do not match at residue 19, likely due to a read error; the protein shown is translated from the DNA. The chain has TRDV1 and TRDJ1; weak D call: TRDD2 (9 bases). As TCRdb names no J gene, one was assigned here on the basis of a DNA match to germline. Germline V gives CDR1 TSWWSYY, CDR2 QGS. V shed 0 bases and J shed 2 bases, with 43 bases lying between them. This CDR3 contains 26 residues. As DNA, the CDR3 is TGTGCTCTTGGGGAACTTCTTGGCCTTCCTACAACGGGGGTACTGGGGGTCACCTGCCTGACCGATAAACTCATCTTT. This translates into CALGELLGLPTTGVLGVTCLTDKLIF.

On this clone itself: It is likely a read error: a sequence one base away is far more abundant. At the DNA level, this CDR3 is encoded by other sequences in the same sample as well. This sequence joins TRDV2 and TRDJ1, with D tentatively TRDD3 (6 bases). The germline CDR1 and CDR2 sequences are GEAIGNYY and EKD. Trimming took off 0 bases at V and 8 bases at J, with 27 bases between the two ends. This CDR3 has 18 residues. CDR3 DNA sequence: TGTGCCTGTGACACCGCCAGATTGTGGGGGCACAATGTCAAAAAACTCATCTTT. As protein: CACDTARLWGHNVKKLIF.

With regard to this clone: TCRdb lists the protein of a much larger clone for this DNA, which differs at residue 8, so this is likely a read error; the protein given here is translated from the DNA itself. The V gene is TRDV2, the J gene TRDJ1, with a possible D match to TRDD2 (8 bases). Assignment of the J gene here rests on matching the DNA to germline, because TCRdb gives none. This CDR3 is built from 21 residues. Germline CDR1 is GEAIGNYY and CDR2 is EKD. V was pared by 2 bases and J by 0 bases, with 30 bases between. For the CDR3, the DNA is TGTGCCTGTGACAGCATCCTTCCTAGTACTGGGGAAGAAAGGTACACCGATAAACTCATCTTT. Amino acid sequence: CACDSILPSTGEERYTDKLIF.

This clone was detected ten times or more. TCRdb's entry gives the protein of a much larger clone, which mismatches this DNA's translation at residue 3, likely from a read error; the protein reported here is translated from the DNA. The chain employs TRDV1 and TRDJ1, with D possibly matching TRDD3 (6 bases). The CDR3 is 15 residues long. Germline values: CDR1 TSWWSYY, CDR2 QGS. CDR3 residues: CAIGEVEDTTDKLIF. As DNA, the CDR3 is TGTGCTATTGGGGAAGTAGAGGATACAACCGATAAACTCATCTTT.

There are a few counts of this clone. With only one base between it and a far larger clone, this is likely a read error. This sample includes further DNA sequences coding for the same CDR3. The chain is built from TRDV2 and TRDJ1; 7 bases fit TRDD3. In the absence of a J gene in TCRdb, the DNA was matched to germline to assign it here. This CDR3 comprises 20 residues. Germline CDR1 is GEAIGNYY and CDR2 is EKD. V shed 0 bases, J shed 3 bases, and the junction held 21 bases outside the gene matches. CDR3 in DNA: TGTGCCTGTGACACCGTAGGTCCTGGAGGATACGAAAGGCTTTCCGATAAACTCATCTTT. Translated, it gives CACDTVGPGGYERLSDKLIF.

Worth noting for this clone: TCRdb's protein, taken from a much larger clone, differs from this DNA's translation at residue 16, likely owing to a read error; the protein displayed comes from the DNA. The gene calls are TRDV1 and TRDJ1, with TRDD3 identical over 8 bases. The ends lost 4 bases at V and 0 bases at J; junction bases unmatched: 31. CDR1 and CDR2 (germline): TSWWSYY, QGS. The CDR3 runs 24 residues. CDR3 region: CALGALILPPRHPWGMRYTDKLIF. Here the CDR3 DNA reads TGTGCTCTTGGGGCCCTTATTCTTCCCCCTCGCCACCCTTGGGGGATGCGATACACCGATAAACTCATCTTT.

For this clone: The translation of this DNA and the TCRdb protein of a much larger clone differ at residue 15, probably owing to a read error; the protein shown here is translated from the DNA. The chain combines TRDV2 with TRDJ1; possible D gene TRDD3, 6 bases. The J gene, absent from TCRdb, was called here by matching the DNA to germline. Germline assignment: CDR1 GEAIGNYY and CDR2 EKD. The CDR3 loop spans 21 amino acids. V lost 0 bases, J lost 6 bases, and 34 bases lay in between. The CDR3 region is CACDTVYVGDRRGLVTHKLIF. In nucleotides, the CDR3 is TGTGCCTGTGACACCGTGTACGTAGGGGATCGCCGAGGGTTAGTGACTCATAAACTCATCTTT.

Notes on this clone: A far larger clone is one nucleotide away, so this likely arose from a read error. The sample contains more than one DNA sequence encoding this CDR3. The genes are TRDV1 and TRDJ1; D is possibly TRDD2 or TRDD3 (9 bases each). The CDR3 runs 22 residues. The V gene's germline CDR1 is TSWWSYY and CDR2 QGS. With 3 bases removed from V and 0 bases from J, the gap between germline ends came to 32 bases. CDR3 nucleotides: TGTGCTCTTGGGGACACCCTTCCTACGGCCCTGGCTGGGGGATCGTACACCGATAAACTCATCTTT. Its translation is CALGDTLPTALAGGSYTDKLIF.

A few counts support this clone. The amino acid sequence in TCRdb belongs to a much larger clone and departs from this DNA's translation at residue 20, likely a sequencing read error; the sequence shown is translated from the DNA. The chain joins TRDV1 to TRDJ1; TRDD3 aligns across 10 bases. CDR3 length equals 21 residues. Germline CDR1 and CDR2: TSWWSYY and QGS. The CDR3 is CALGEMNTGGYAVRYTDKLTF. The DNA for the CDR3 is TGTGCTCTTGGGGAAATGAACACCGGGGGATACGCAGTAAGGTACACCGATAAACTCACCTTT.

On this clone itself: TCRdb lists the protein of a much larger clone for this DNA, which differs at residue 3, so this is likely a read error; the protein given here is translated from the DNA itself. The J gene is TRDJ1, the V gene TRDV1; 8 bases map to TRDD3. TCRdb gives no J gene; it was assigned here by matching the DNA to germline. The CDR3 totals 18 residues. Germline CDR1 TSWWSYY, CDR2 QGS. The CDR3 sequence: CAFGELWGTRYGTDKLIF. The CDR3 nucleotides read TGTGCTTTTGGGGAACTCTGGGGGACCCGTTACGGAACCGATAAACTCATCTTT.

A few counts support this clone. It differs at one base from a far larger clone, so likely a read error. The chain links TRDV1 to TRDJ1; D might be TRDD3 (6 bases). The J gene, absent from TCRdb, was called here by matching the DNA to germline. V gave up 3 bases and J gave up 2 bases, with 13 bases separating them. The CDR3 runs to 15 residues. The V gene's germline CDR1 is TSWWSYY and CDR2 QGS. DNA for the CDR3: TGTGCTCTTGGGGACCGATACTGGGATACCGATAAACTCATCTTT. It translates to CALGDRYWDTDKLIF.

This clone came up a few times. The chain has TRDV1 and TRDJ1, with D possibly TRDD3 on 6 matching bases. The J gene, missing from TCRdb, was assigned here through DNA to germline matching. V was trimmed by 4 bases and J by 0 bases, leaving 39 bases between them. CDR1 and CDR2 from the germline V gene are TSWWSYY and QGS. There are 24 residues in the CDR3. This CDR3 reads CALGAPLLPLLGGVLGGYTDKLIF. For the CDR3, the DNA is TGTGCTCTTGGGGCACCCCTGTTGCCCCTACTCGGGGGCGTACTGGGAGGATACACCGATAAACTCATCTTT.

On this clone itself: TCRdb has a much larger clone's protein, which differs at residue 9 from the translation of this DNA, likely because of a read error; what is shown is the protein translated from the DNA. The chain carries TRDV2 and TRDJ1, with 9 bases fitting TRDD3. Matching the DNA to germline supplied the J gene, which TCRdb does not give. This CDR3 has 16 amino acids. The junction had 8 bases not matched to a gene; V was cut back by 2 bases and J by 2 bases. CDR1 and CDR2 from the germline V gene are GEAIGNYY and EKD. The CDR3 DNA reads TGTGCCTGTGACAGGCTGGGGGATGAGACAACCGATAAACTCATCTTT. It translates to CACDRLGDETTDKLIF.

This clone was found a few times. TCRdb attributes to this sequence the protein of a much larger clone, which differs from the DNA translation at residue 3; a read error is likely, and the protein displayed is translated from the DNA. This rearrangement joins TRDV2 to TRDJ1; tentatively, D is TRDD2 or TRDD3 (5 bases each). TCRdb leaves out the J gene; it was filled in here by matching the DNA to germline. There are 19 residues in the CDR3. Germline-derived CDR1 and CDR2 are GEAIGNYY and EKD. The CDR3 nucleotides are TGTGCCCGTGACACCCTCCGAGGGGGCCCTTCACCTACGATGGATAAACTCATCTTT. Protein sequence: CARDTLRGGPSPTMDKLIF.

This clone turned up a few times. The TCRdb protein, from a much larger clone, departs from this DNA's translation at residue 11, likely by read error; the protein shown derives from the DNA. The CDR3 nucleotides read TGTGCCTGTGACACCGTTCGGGGGGATACGCTCCGGAGGCCTTCGTACACCGATAAGCTCATCTTT. Translation gives CACDTVRGDTLRRPSYTDKLIF. V and J are TRDV2 and TRDJ1, with 10 bases matching TRDD3. Germline CDR1 and CDR2: GEAIGNYY and EKD. The CDR3 length is 22 residues.

Remarks on this clone: The TCRdb protein comes from a much larger clone and disagrees with this DNA's translation at residue 13, likely due to a read error; the protein given here is derived from the DNA. The V gene is TRDV2; the J gene was not called; the D call TRDD3 from the table was never checked on the DNA. Per germline, CDR1 GEAIGNYY and CDR2 EKD. This CDR3 has 14 residues. CDR3 bases: TGTGCCTGTGACCCACTGGGGGACTACGATAAACTCACCTTT. Protein product: CACDPLGDYDKLTF.

On this clone itself: TCRdb's protein for this DNA is that of a much larger clone and differs from the translation at residue 12, likely a read error; the protein shown is the DNA translation. The chain joins TRDV1 to TRDJ1, with TRDD3 as a possible D gene (6 bases). Germline assignment: CDR1 TSWWSYY and CDR2 QGS. The CDR3 runs to 15 residues. CDR3 nucleotides: TGTGCTCTATTATACCCTGGGGACAACACCGATAGACTCATCTTT. Translated: CALLYPGDNTDRLIF.

In the case of this clone: TCRdb records a much larger clone's protein for this DNA, with a difference at residue 5 that likely arises from a read error; the protein given is the translation of the DNA. The gene calls are TRDV1 and TRDJ1, with D perhaps assigned TRDD2 or TRDD3 (8 bases each). The CDR3 is 25 residues long. Germline values: CDR1 TSWWSYY, CDR2 QGS. The V end lost 4 bases, the J end lost 0 bases, and 42 bases lay between the germline ends. The CDR3 loop is CALGGPTFLISFNDGGFRYTDKLIF. The CDR3 bases are TGTGCTCTTGGGGGACCAACCTTCCTAATCTCTTTTAATGATGGGGGATTCCGGTACACCGATAAACTCATCTTT.

With respect to this clone: The protein TCRdb gives is from a much larger clone and does not agree with this DNA's translation at residue 16, likely a read error; the protein shown here comes from the DNA. The V gene is TRDV2, the J gene TRDJ3; 10 bases align to TRDD3. TCRdb lists no J gene, so it was determined here by aligning the DNA to germline. The CDR3 contains 20 residues. Germline V gives CDR1 GEAIGNYY, CDR2 EKD. The CDR3 bases are TGTGCCTGTGACGCGACTGGGGGATCAGCTCGCTCCTGGGACACCCAACAGATGTTTTTC. Its protein is CACDATGGSARSWDTQQMFF.

This clone was observed a few times. Translating this DNA gives a protein that differs at residue 12 from the TCRdb one, which belongs to a much larger clone; a read error is likely, and the protein shown is this translation. The chain links TRDV2 to TRDJ1; 9 bases align to TRDD3. TCRdb supplies no J gene; here it was assigned by aligning the nucleotide sequence to germline. The germline V gene has CDR1 GEAIGNYY and CDR2 EKD. V lost 2 bases and J lost 1; bases outside the gene matches: 13. This CDR3 comprises 18 residues. The chain's CDR3 is CACDSRTGGHLCTDKLIF. CDR3 in DNA: TGTGCCTGTGACAGTAGGACTGGGGGACATCTCTGCACCGATAAACTCATCTTT.